Each of the 3 T cell receptor beta chains below was sequenced from the same sample in a study of neurological immune-mediated disorders. Via MiXCR, TCRdb re-called the 5' RACE reads, giving one row per CDR3 protein. The top ten clones hold about 2% of a sample with roughly 62,000 distinct CDR3 sequences, over 3.5% of them seen once. Material for sequencing was PBMCs. Receptor source: a woman aged 45-60 years with multiple sclerosis.

This clonotype was observed at least ten times. The V and J genes are TRBV20-1 and TRBJ2-5; possibly TRBD2 for D (6 bases). Between the trimmed V and J ends, which lost 1 base and 1 base, there was a span of 13 bases. The CDR3 spans 15 residues. The germline CDR1 and CDR2 sequences are DFQATT and SNEGSKA (reference sequence). The CDR3 nucleotides are TGCAGTGCTAGAGTGAGGTCGGGGGTCCAAGAGACCCAGTACTTC. The encoded protein is CSARVRSGVQETQYF.

This clonotype was observed at least ten times. This chain joins TRBV7-2 and TRBJ2-1; maybe TRBD2 (5 bases). V shed 4 bases and J shed 7 bases, with 17 bases lying between them. This CDR3 has 15 residues. From germline, CDR1 is SGHTA and CDR2 FQGNSA. CDR3: CASSSSGLPVNEQFF. CDR3 bases: TGTGCCAGCAGCTCGTCAGGACTCCCAGTAAATGAGCAGTTCTTC.

This clonotype has ten or more counts. V is TRBV28 and J is TRBJ2-1; TRBD2 agrees at 15 bases. The CDR3 has 16 amino acids. Germline trimming cut 6 bases from V and 6 bases from J; bases unmatched to any gene: 6. CDR1 and CDR2 from the germline V gene are MDHEN and SYDVKM. The CDR3 DNA sequence: TGTGCCAGCAGCAGCGGACTAGCGGGAGGGCTCAATGAGCAGTTCTTC. This sequence encodes CASSSGLAGGLNEQFF.